The 32 T cell receptor beta chains listed next were all sequenced from one sample in a study of T cells in Graves' hyperthyroidism and ophthalmopathy. RNA transcripts gave rise to amplified TCR beta CDR3 regions. HTBI primers were employed in a first-round RT-PCR of the TCR CDR3. Each CDR3 protein is one row after TCRdb ran MiXCR on the multiplex PCR reads. The table shows under 750,000 distinct CDR3 sequences, with 15% to 20% occurring only once. Sequencing was performed on blood. These TCRs come from a woman between 45 and 65 years old with Graves' hyperthyroidism that later progressed to Graves' ophthalmopathy.

This clonotype was detected ten times or more. The rearrangement links TRBV3-1 to TRBJ2-7; TRBD2 aligns across 8 bases. The CDR3 has 15 amino acids. The V segment lost 1 base and the J segment 1 base; nucleotides outside the gene matches: 3. In germline, CDR1 is LGHDT, CDR2 YNNKEL (reference sequence). CDR3 sequence: CASSQVGGGSYEQYF. Here the CDR3 DNA reads TGTGCCAGCAGCCAAGTTGGCGGGGGGTCCTACGAGCAGTACTTC.

At least ten counts were recorded for this clonotype. The V and J genes are TRBV6-1 and TRBJ1-1; tentative D call: TRBD1 (5 bases). Deletions cut 4 bases from V and 5 bases from J, with 11 bases between. The CDR3 has 13 residues. CDR1 and CDR2 from the germline V gene are MNHNS and SASEGT. The CDR3 spells CASSAGGDTEAFF. The CDR3 DNA sequence: TGTGCCAGCAGTGCTGGGGGGGATACTGAAGCTTTCTTT.

In this sample, this clonotype turned up many times. The genes are TRBV12-3 or TRBV12-4 and TRBJ1-2; D gene unclear. This CDR3 is built from 13 residues. With 7 bases removed from V and 2 bases from J, the gap between germline ends came to 11 bases. The CDR3 sequence: CASNRDGNYGYTF. The CDR3 DNA reads as TGTGCCAGCAATCGAGACGGGAACTATGGCTACACCTTC.

V gene TRBV6-5 combines with J gene TRBJ2-5; D assignment may be TRBD1 or TRBD2 (5 bases each). The CDR3 contains 14 residues. Germline CDR1 MNHEY, CDR2 SVGAGI. V lost 2 bases and J 5 bases, leaving 12 bases between the germline ends. This CDR3 reads CASSYGGRPETQYF. CDR3 sequence (DNA): TGTGCCAGCAGTTACGGGGGTAGACCGGAGACCCAGTACTTC.

This clonotype was counted at least ten times. The V call is TRBV18, the J call TRBJ2-5; possible D gene TRBD1, 6 bases. CDR3 size: 15 residues. The ends were cut back, 3 bases at V and 4 bases at J, with 15 bases in the middle. Germline CDR1 and CDR2: KGHSH and LQKENI. The CDR3 loop is CASSPWDNPLETQYF. CDR3 coding DNA: TGTGCCAGCTCACCTTGGGACAATCCCCTAGAGACCCAGTACTTC.

To note about this clonotype: A read error is possible here, since a much larger clone lies one base away. The V and J genes are TRBV9 and TRBJ2-7, with TRBD2 matching over 7 bases. CDR1 SGDLS and CDR2 YYNGEE come from the germline V gene. This CDR3 contains 15 residues. In nucleotides, the CDR3 is TGTGCCAGCAGGGTAGCGGGCGGAGGGGCCTACGAGCAGTACTTC. This gives the protein CASRVAGGGAYEQYF. Together with reference TRBV9 and TRBJ2-7, the CDR3 gives the full variable domain: DSGVTQTPKHLITATGQRVTLRCSPRSGDLSVYWYQQSLDQGLQFLIQYYNGEERAKGNILERFSAQQFPDLHSELNLSSLELGDSALYFCASRVAGGGAYEQYFGPGTRLTVT.

This clonotype was counted ten times or more. The V call is TRBV4-2, the J call TRBJ1-5, with D maybe TRBD1 (6 bases). Germline V CDR1 and CDR2: LGHNA, YNFKEQ. The CDR3 contains 16 residues. V was trimmed by 3 bases and J by 2 bases, leaving 14 bases between them. This CDR3 reads CASSHDGGAGNQPQHF. For the CDR3, the DNA is TGTGCCAGCAGCCACGACGGGGGCGCGGGCAATCAGCCCCAGCATTTT.

This clonotype was picked up a small number of times. The chain is built from TRBV6-1 and TRBJ2-2; 12 bases align to TRBD2. Per germline, CDR1 MNHNS and CDR2 SASEGT. After removal of 5 bases from V and 3 bases from J, the junction contained 4 bases not matched to a gene. This CDR3 spans 16 amino acids. The CDR3 protein is CASSFRLAGDTGELFF. In DNA form, the CDR3 reads TGTGCCAGCAGTTTCCGACTAGCGGGGGACACCGGGGAGCTGTTTTTT.

This clonotype occurred many times. The chain carries TRBV2 and TRBJ1-3; TRBD1 might be the D (5 bases). The V gene lost 4 bases and the J gene lost 0 bases, with 10 bases spanning the gap. CDR3 length: 15 amino acids. CDR1 is SNHLY and CDR2 is FYNNEI in the germline V gene. The CDR3 is CASSVRGGSGNTIYF. The CDR3 DNA reads as TGTGCCAGCAGTGTTAGGGGAGGCTCTGGAAACACCATATATTTT.

V and J are TRBV12-5 and TRBJ1-1, with D unresolved. The V end lost 3 bases, the J end lost 3 bases, and 5 bases lay between the germline ends. The CDR3 loop spans 12 amino acids. The germline V gene has CDR1 LGHNT and CDR2 FRNRAP. In DNA, the CDR3 is TGTGCTAGTGGTTTTGGAGACACTGAAGCTTTCTTT. This encodes CASGFGDTEAFF.

This clonotype was picked up a small number of times. The rearrangement links TRBV30 to TRBJ1-5; possibly TRBD1 for D (6 bases). Germline values: CDR1 GTSNPN, CDR2 SVGIG (reference sequence). The CDR3 spans 15 residues. The V and J ends lost 1 base and 3 bases respectively, with 13 bases between them. CDR3 sequence: CAWSEGRGPNQPQHF. DNA for the CDR3: TGTGCCTGGAGTGAGGGCAGGGGCCCCAATCAGCCCCAGCATTTT.

This clonotype was observed once. V gene TRBV12-3 or TRBV12-4 combines with J gene TRBJ1-2; the D gene is possibly TRBD1 (5 bases). This CDR3 comprises 18 residues. V lost 3 bases and J 4 bases, leaving 24 bases between the germline ends. CDR3 loop: CASSFESGHQKTIYGYTF. The CDR3 region has the DNA TGTGCCAGCAGTTTTGAGTCAGGACACCAAAAAACTATCTATGGCTACACCTTC.

This clonotype was seen repeatedly, ten times or more. The chain couples TRBV4-1 to TRBJ2-7; D tentatively reads TRBD1 or TRBD2 (5 bases each). Deletions cut 0 bases from V and 3 bases from J, with 12 bases between. CDR3 length: 15 amino acids. Germline V gene lookup returns CDR1 MGHRA and CDR2 YSYEKL. The CDR3 loop reads CASSQDRGALYEQYF. The CDR3 bases are TGCGCCAGCAGCCAAGATCGAGGGGCCCTCTACGAGCAGTACTTC.

The chain recombines TRBV19 with TRBJ1-2; D is unclear. The CDR3 has 15 amino acids. Germline CDR1 reads LNHDA; CDR2 reads SQIVND (reference sequence). V shed 5 bases and J shed 2 bases, with 15 bases lying between them. CDR3 region: CASSEYDVSNYGYTF. In DNA form, the CDR3 reads TGTGCCAGTAGTGAGTACGACGTCTCCAACTATGGCTACACCTTC.

This clonotype was observed a few times. The V call is TRBV2, the J call TRBJ2-2; TRBD1 is a possible D gene (6 bases). V gave up 5 bases and J gave up 4 bases, with 17 bases separating them. The germline V gene encodes CDR1 SNHLY and CDR2 FYNNEI. The length of the CDR3 is 16 residues. CDR3 sequence reads: CASSLWQGRTTGELFF. DNA of the CDR3: TGTGCCAGCAGTCTTTGGCAGGGGCGTACCACCGGGGAGCTGTTTTTT.

This clonotype came up many times. The chain joins TRBV11-3 to TRBJ2-5, with 8 bases aligning to TRBD1. The CDR3 loop spans 19 amino acids. J lost 5 bases, V lost 5 bases, and 22 bases had no gene match. In germline, CDR1 is SGHNT, CDR2 YENEEA. DNA for the CDR3: TGTGCCAGCAGCCCCGGCCGAGACAGGGGACTCCTGGGGCGGGAGACCCAGTACTTC. Its protein product is CASSPGRDRGLLGRETQYF.

There are a few counts of this clonotype. CDR3 coding DNA: TGTGCCAGCAGTTACAGGGCAGGGCGTGAGACCCAGTACTTC. Its translation: CASSYRAGRETQYF. The rearrangement uses TRBV6-6 and TRBJ2-5; tentatively, D is TRBD1 (5 bases). This CDR3 has 14 residues. V lost 2 bases and J lost 5, with 12 bases in between. Per germline, CDR1 MNHNY and CDR2 SVGAGI (reference sequence).

This clonotype was found a few times. This chain uses TRBV18 with TRBJ1-2; possible D gene TRBD1, 6 bases. Per the germline V gene, CDR1 is KGHSH and CDR2 is LQKENI. Trimming cost V 8 bases and J 6 bases, with 22 bases left between them. The CDR3 covers 15 residues. The CDR3, as DNA: TGTGCCAGCAGCCAAGCTCGGGGGGCGGTGGATGGCTACACCTTC. Translated, it gives CASSQARGAVDGYTF. Complete variable domain (other parts from reference TRBV18 and TRBJ1-2): NAGVMQNPRHLVRRRGQEARLRCSPMKGHSHVYWYRQLPEEGLKFMVYLQKENIIDESGMPKERFSAEFPKEGPSILRIQQVVRGDSAAYFCASSQARGAVDGYTFGSGTRLTVV.

This clonotype was seen at least ten times. The chain employs TRBV7-8 and TRBJ2-3; D is unresolved. The CDR3 has 15 residues. Germline CDR1 SGHVS, CDR2 FQNEAQ. Trimming removed 1 base from V and 0 bases from J, with 8 bases in between. CDR3 loop: CASSLGATSTDTQYF. CDR3 nucleotide sequence: TGTGCCAGCAGCTTAGGGGCCACCAGCACAGATACGCAGTATTTT. Filled out from reference TRBV7-8 and TRBJ2-3, the complete variable domain reads GAGVSQSPRYKVAKRGQDVALRCDPISGHVSLFWYQQALGQGPEFLTYFQNEAQLDKSGLPSDRFFAERPEGSVSTLKIQRTQQEDSAVYLCASSLGATSTDTQYFGPGTRLTVL.

This clonotype was counted only a few times. This chain joins TRBV30 and TRBJ1-2; D is unclear. The CDR3 spans 14 residues. The V and J ends lost 4 bases and 2 bases respectively, with 14 bases between them. The germline CDR1 and CDR2 sequences are GTSNPN and SVGIG (reference sequence). The DNA of the CDR3 is TGTGCCTGGACCGAAGGACGGACCAACTATGGCTACACCTTC. This encodes CAWTEGRTNYGYTF.

This clonotype was seen a handful of times. The gene calls are TRBV5-1 and TRBJ2-1; D unclear. The germline V gene has CDR1 SGHRS and CDR2 YFSETQ. Trimming removed 0 bases from V and 8 bases from J, with 9 bases in between. There are 13 residues in the CDR3. The CDR3 here is CASSLDGGYEQFF. The CDR3 region has the DNA TGCGCCAGCAGCTTGGATGGTGGGTATGAGCAGTTCTTC.

This clonotype has ten or more counts. V is TRBV12-3 or TRBV12-4 and J is TRBJ2-5; 9 positions agree with TRBD1. The CDR3 covers 14 residues. Unmatched junction bases numbered 6, after V lost 7 bases and J lost 3 bases. CDR3 DNA sequence: TGTGCCAGCACTCAGACAGGGGGAAAAGAGACCCAGTACTTC. This sequence encodes CASTQTGGKETQYF.

V usage is TRBV5-6 and J usage is TRBJ1-1; D is undetermined. The germline V and J ends were trimmed by 0 bases and 1 base, with 10 bases remaining between them. The CDR3 covers 15 residues. Per germline, CDR1 SGHDT and CDR2 YYEEEE. CDR3 protein: CASSLANSENTEAFF. The CDR3 DNA is TGTGCCAGCAGCTTGGCCAACAGCGAGAACACTGAAGCTTTCTTT.

In its sample, this clonotype was seen many times. The DNA of the CDR3 is TGTGCCAGCTCACCGACAGGGGCTAACCAGCCCCAGCATTTT. As protein: CASSPTGANQPQHF. The rearrangement joins TRBV18 to TRBJ1-5; TRBD1 agrees at 8 bases. V trimming: 3 bases; J trimming: 7 bases; junction bases outside the gene matches: 5. CDR3 size: 14 residues. Germline V lookup: CDR1 KGHSH, CDR2 LQKENI.

This clonotype was counted many times. The chain joins TRBV20-1 to TRBJ2-7; 10 positions match TRBD2. CDR1 DFQATT and CDR2 SNEGSKA come from the germline V gene (reference sequence). V lost 6 bases and J lost 0; bases outside the gene matches: 11. The CDR3 extends over 16 amino acids. The CDR3 protein is CSALGERGGSSYEQYF. Written as DNA, the CDR3 is TGCAGTGCCCTCGGGGAGCGGGGGGGTAGCTCCTACGAGCAGTACTTC.

This clonotype was counted ten times or more. V is TRBV7-9 and J is TRBJ1-5; possibly TRBD1 for D (6 bases). Trimming stripped 4 bases from V and 5 bases from J, with 12 bases between. The germline V gene encodes CDR1 SEHNR and CDR2 FQNEAQ (reference sequence). The CDR3 has 14 residues. CDR3 bases: TGTGCCAGCAGCTCCGGGGGCGCCCATCAGCCCCAGCATTTT. Protein product: CASSSGGAHQPQHF.

The rearrangement links TRBV20-1 to TRBJ2-3, with no clear D. The V end lost 3 bases, the J end lost 6 bases, and 7 bases lay between the germline ends. Per the germline V gene, CDR1 is DFQATT and CDR2 is SNEGSKA (reference sequence). The CDR3 is made up of 11 amino acids. The CDR3 DNA sequence: TGCAGTGCTAGTTTAAGGGATACGCAGTATTTT. Its translation: CSASLRDTQYF.

The rearrangement uses TRBV2 and TRBJ1-5; D gene uncertain. The germline V and J ends were trimmed by 6 bases and 2 bases, with 14 bases remaining between them. The CDR3 spans 15 residues. CDR1 is SNHLY and CDR2 is FYNNEI in the germline V gene. The CDR3 region is CASRRVPFGNQPQHF. The CDR3 region has the DNA TGTGCCAGCAGGAGAGTACCTTTCGGCAATCAGCCCCAGCATTTT.

This clonotype was recorded at least ten times. V is TRBV3-1 and J is TRBJ2-3; D remains ambiguous. Germline assignment: CDR1 LGHDT and CDR2 YNNKEL (reference sequence). Trimming took 0 bases from V and 7 from J, leaving 5 bases between them. The CDR3 has 12 amino acids. The CDR3 protein is CASSQDLHTQYF. CDR3 nucleotide sequence: TGTGCCAGCAGCCAAGATCTTCATACGCAGTATTTT.

There are a few counts of this clonotype. V and J are TRBV27 and TRBJ1-2; D ambiguous. With 3 bases removed from V and 8 bases from J, the gap between germline ends came to 13 bases. The germline V gene encodes CDR1 MNHEY and CDR2 SMNVEV (reference sequence). The CDR3 covers 13 residues. The CDR3 bases are TGTGCCAGCAGTTTCTCCGGCTTTGGAGGCTACACCTTC. Its protein product is CASSFSGFGGYTF.

This clonotype has only a few counts. The genes are TRBV12-3 or TRBV12-4 and TRBJ2-1; no firm D call. Trimming pared 5 bases from V and 0 bases from J, leaving 17 bases between. The CDR3 runs 17 residues. The DNA of the CDR3 is TGTGCCAGCAGTGGCTGGGGTTTTAGGAGCTCCTACAATGAGCAGTTCTTC. Encoded protein: CASSGWGFRSSYNEQFF.

Note on this clonotype: This clone may be a read error of a much larger clone one base away. The chain employs TRBV20-1 and TRBJ2-3; weak D call: TRBD1 (5 bases). Judging by the DNA end, TRBJ1-5 fits better; the J call may be wrong. The CDR3 extends over 14 amino acids. Germline CDR1 reads DFQATT; CDR2 reads SNEGSKA (reference sequence). The CDR3 protein is CSASDRGSADTQHF. The CDR3 coding sequence is TGCAGTGCTAGTGACCGGGGGTCTGCGGATACGCAGCATTTT.